Given below is one T cell receptor beta chain in context. This clonotype was seen many times. Its binding antigen is unknown. No much larger clonotype is one base removed from it; base qualities were not supplied. Trimming at the junction amounts to 3 bases on V and 7 bases on J, and the germline ends lie 13 bases apart. Including cysteine and phenylalanine, the CDR3 has 14 amino acids. CDR3 DNA is the only sequence kept; it has 42 bases, read in frame from the first base. CDR1 and CDR2 were assigned from the germline V gene as KGHSH and LQKENI. This specimen belongs to a study of glioma-infiltrating T cells (dated by TCRdb to about 2016). Context from the whole study: TCR alpha- and beta-chain repertoires were sequenced from glioma tissue, non-neoplastic brain tissue and matched peripheral blood mononuclear cells. Three low-grade glioma patients, 7 to 9 primary glioblastoma patients and three non-glioma patients contributing non-neoplastic brain tissue were included in the paired cohort. To measure how far tissue and blood T-cell populations diverged, each tissue-infiltrating repertoire was compared against the peripheral blood repertoire of the same patient.

The iRepertoire nested amplicon-rescue multiplex PCR (arm-PCR) platform was used to amplify TCR alpha and beta CDR3 regions from RNA. One-step reverse transcription and amplification used about 90-450 ng of tissue mRNA or PBMC total RNA as input. Following bead purification, Illumina adapters were added by a secondary multiplex PCR, and libraries between 200 and 400 bp were gel-purified. Demultiplexing relied on internal 6-nucleotide barcodes carried by the libraries. Sequencing of libraries was performed on an Illumina MiSeq with 2x220 or 2x250 nucleotide paired-end reads. In the paper's pipeline: FLASH 1.2.11 was used to merge paired reads, and BWA-MEM then aligned the reads to the GRCh37 human genome before TRA and TRB reads were extracted. V and J assignment used an IMGT-derived reference of cassette sequences and CDR3 motifs that included pseudogenes. Reads were translated in three frames, and productive CDR3s were defined as those with a C...FGXG motif and no stop codons. Clonotypes were defined as unique combinations of V-J cassette pair and CDR3 amino acid sequence. Hamming distance filtering was applied to reads, with thresholds set by the sequence error rate of each sample in mapped regions. The public reads were reprocessed in TCRdb via fastp at Q25 and MiXCR, keeping in-frame beta chains. Each entry is one CDR3 protein sequence, shown with its most common DNA and genes. The V and J calls and clone size come from TCRdb's table, not from the authors' own analysis. This sample comprises tens of thousands of distinct CDR3 sequences, 35% to 50% of them detected only once. The ten largest clones add up to more than 30% of the sample.

General findings and caveats noted by the study authors: The group comparisons were based on small numbers of patients: three non-neoplastic, three low-grade glioma and seven to nine glioblastoma patients. Very few CDR3 sequences were shared between tissue and blood, attributed to high CDR3 diversity and limited sampling. VJ-independent divergence between tissue and blood was below expectation in non-neoplastic patients but above expectation in all gliomas, especially low-grade gliomas.

Material for sequencing was glioma tissue, nonneoplastic brain tissue, or PBMCs (not recorded which). The chain employs TRBV18 and TRBJ2-4; possibly the D gene is TRBD1, per 6 matching bases. This TCR derives from a human donor with low-grade glioma or glioblastoma, undergoing nonglioma brain surgery, or in good health (not recorded which). The CDR3 is CASSPDRSRNIQYF. The nucleotides are TGTGCCAGCTCACCCGACAGGAGTAGGAACATTCAGTACTTC.